These T cell receptor beta chains were read from a single sample in a study of cytomegalovirus exposure and HLA in healthy donors. Libraries were prepared by immunoSEQ multiplex PCR; TCRdb keeps only in-frame clonotypes and omits some of them. The top ten clones hold around 2% of a sample with under 140,000 clones, around 86% of them seen once. What was sequenced was PBMCs. The source of these receptors is a man between 40 and 49 years old in good health and CMV-seronegative. Both conserved end residues are part of each CDR3. The D gene is left open where the match is weak. The listing skips clone size in some rows; elsewhere it reads once, few, many or a size class.

CDR3nt | CDR3aa | d_gene | abundance | j_gene | v_gene
TGTGCCAGCAGTCCCGGGACAGGGGCCCGGGGCTACACCTTC | CASSPGTGARGYTF | TRBD1 | once | TRBJ1-2 | TRBV6-5
TGTGCCAGTAATAACCGACAGGGAGGTGAAGCTTTCTTT | CASNNRQGGEAFF | TRBD1 | NA | TRBJ1-1 | TRBV19
TGTGCCAGTAGTAAGGAGGTGGTGAACACTGAAGCTTTCTTT | CASSKEVVNTEAFF | NA | once | TRBJ1-1 | TRBV19
TGTGCCAGCAGTGAGTTAGCGGGGGCTCTAAAAAACTCCAATGAGCAGTTCTTC | CASSELAGALKNSNEQFF | TRBD2 | NA | TRBJ2-1 | TRBV2
TGCGCCAGCAGCTTGGAAGGGGGGGCCCATTCACCCCTCCACTTT | CASSLEGGAHSPLHF | NA | NA | TRBJ1-6 | TRBV5-1
TGCGCCAGCAGCTTGGGGCAGGGGGAACTCTACGAGCAGTACTTC | CASSLGQGELYEQYF | TRBD1 | NA | TRBJ2-7 | TRBV5-1
TGCAGTGCTAGATCGGGGCAGCCCCAGCATTTT | CSARSGQPQHF | NA | NA | TRBJ1-5 | TRBV20-1
TGTGCCACCCGGGGTCGAGCGGACGGAAACTACGAGCAGTACTTC | CATRGRADGNYEQYF | NA | NA | TRBJ2-7 | TRBV6-6
TGTGCCAGCAGCCTAGGGACAGGGAGAACTGAAGCTTTCTTT | CASSLGTGRTEAFF | TRBD1 | once | TRBJ1-1 | TRBV5-4
TGTGCCAGCAGCTTGGGACTAGATCCCCACGAGCAGTACTTC | CASSLGLDPHEQYF | NA | NA | TRBJ2-7 | TRBV5-4
TGTGCCAGCAGCCCGGGAACCTACGAGCAGTACTTC | CASSPGTYEQYF | NA | NA | TRBJ2-7 | TRBV7-9
TGTGCCAGCAGTGCCGGGGGGGAGGAGACCCAGTACTTC | CASSAGGEETQYF | TRBD2 | once | TRBJ2-5 | TRBV6-5
TGTGCCAGCAGCTTACCGGACAGGGGATTGAGCACTGAAGCTTTCTTT | CASSLPDRGLSTEAFF | TRBD1 | NA | TRBJ1-1 | TRBV5-4
TGTGCCAGCAGTCCCACGGGACTAGCGGGTACCTACGAGCAGTACTTC | CASSPTGLAGTYEQYF | TRBD2 | NA | TRBJ2-7 | TRBV27
TGTGCCAGTAGTCTTACAGGGCTCACTGAAGCTTTCTTT | CASSLTGLTEAFF | NA | NA | TRBJ1-1 | TRBV19
TGCACCAGAAGGCGGTGTAGCACAGATACGCAGTATTTT | CTRRRCSTDTQYF | NA | NA | TRBJ2-3 | TRBV1
TGTGCCAGTAGTATAGACAGGGGAACTGAAGCTTTCTTT | CASSIDRGTEAFF | NA | once | TRBJ1-1 | TRBV19
TGTGCCAGCAGTGGGACAGGACTCGAGCAGTTCTTC | CASSGTGLEQFF | TRBD1 | NA | TRBJ2-1 | TRBV2
TGTGCCAGCAGCCAAGCCGGGTTCAATGAGCAGTTCTTC | CASSQAGFNEQFF | NA | once | TRBJ2-1 | TRBV4-2